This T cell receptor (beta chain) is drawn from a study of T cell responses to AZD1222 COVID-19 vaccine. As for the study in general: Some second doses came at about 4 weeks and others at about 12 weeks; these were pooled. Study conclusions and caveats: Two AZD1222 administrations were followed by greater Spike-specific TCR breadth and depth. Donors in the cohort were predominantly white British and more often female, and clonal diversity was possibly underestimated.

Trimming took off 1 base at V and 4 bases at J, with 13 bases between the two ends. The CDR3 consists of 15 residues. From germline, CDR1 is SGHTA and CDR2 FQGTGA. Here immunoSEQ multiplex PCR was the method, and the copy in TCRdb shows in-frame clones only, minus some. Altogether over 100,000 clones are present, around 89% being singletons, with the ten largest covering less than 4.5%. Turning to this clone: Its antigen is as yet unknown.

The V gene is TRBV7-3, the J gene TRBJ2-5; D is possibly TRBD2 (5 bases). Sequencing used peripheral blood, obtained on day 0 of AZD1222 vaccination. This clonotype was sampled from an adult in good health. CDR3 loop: CASSLNPGGGETQYF. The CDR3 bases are TGTGCCAGCAGCTTAAACCCGGGCGGAGGAGAGACCCAGTACTTC.